One and the same sample provided the 25 T cell receptor beta chains below, sequenced in a study of identical twins. TCRdb re-analysed the 5' RACE reads in MiXCR, keeping a single row per CDR3 protein. The table has roughly 720,000 distinct CDR3 sequences, about 20% seen once. Another study also made use of these data, one on T cells expressing NK-cell markers.

Sequences were obtained from PBMCs. The receptors stem from a woman between 18 and 30 years old in good health.

This clonotype showed up just a few times. This chain joins TRBV27 and TRBJ1-1, with D possibly being TRBD1 (5 bases). Germline V gene sequence: CDR1 MNHEY, CDR2 SMNVEV (reference sequence). This CDR3 spans 14 amino acids. Trimming removed 6 bases from V and 0 bases from J, with 11 bases in between. CDR3 sequence (DNA): TGTGCCAGCAGCAGGGTTTCAATGAACACTGAAGCTTTCTTT. Translation gives CASSRVSMNTEAFF.

The J gene is TRBJ2-3, the V gene TRBV11-2; TRBD2 matches at 9 bases. CDR3 length equals 16 residues. Trimming took 3 bases from V and 2 from J; bases not matched to a gene: 6. CDR1 and CDR2 from the germline V gene are SGHAT and FQNNGV. The DNA for the CDR3 is TGTGCCAGCAGCTTTGGGCGGGAGGGATCCACAGATACGCAGTATTTT. It translates to CASSFGREGSTDTQYF.

This chain uses TRBV12-3 or TRBV12-4 with TRBJ1-2; D ambiguous. The CDR3 extends over 13 amino acids. The V gene lost 7 bases and the J gene lost 8 bases, with 17 bases spanning the gap. The CDR3 loop reads CASTLWGRYGYTF. The CDR3 coding sequence is TGTGCCAGCACCCTGTGGGGTCGGTACGGCTACACCTTC.

This clonotype was observed a few times. The chain links TRBV5-1 to TRBJ2-5; 9 bases map to TRBD1. With V trimmed by 1 base and J by 3 bases, 4 bases remained unmatched. The germline gives CDR1 SGHRS, CDR2 YFSETQ. The length of the CDR3 is 15 residues. The CDR3 sequence is CASSLSTGGEETQYF. For the CDR3, the DNA is TGCGCCAGCAGCTTGAGCACAGGGGGCGAAGAGACCCAGTACTTC.

CDR3 bases: TGTGCCAGCAGTACGTTGCATCGTACAGATACGCAGTATTTT. This translates into CASSTLHRTDTQYF. This chain joins TRBV12-3 or TRBV12-4 and TRBJ2-3; no definite D call. Deletions cut 5 bases from V and 3 bases from J, with 12 bases between. The CDR3 runs 14 residues.

V is TRBV4-1 and J is TRBJ2-1, with 9 nucleotides matching TRBD2. Trimming removed 2 bases from V and 2 bases from J; junction bases left unmatched: 1. Germline V lookup: CDR1 MGHRA, CDR2 YSYEKL. The length of the CDR3 is 15 residues. The CDR3, as DNA: TGCGCCAGCAGCCAATCTAGCGGGACCTACAATGAGCAGTTCTTC. Protein: CASSQSSGTYNEQFF.

The V call is TRBV3-1, the J call TRBJ2-7; weak D call: TRBD2 (6 bases). V gave up 10 bases and J gave up 0 bases, with 13 bases separating them. Germline V gives CDR1 LGHDT, CDR2 YNNKEL (reference sequence). The CDR3 extends over 13 amino acids. The CDR3 loop reads CAIGRGSSYEQYF. In nucleotides, the CDR3 is TGTGCCATCGGGCGGGGTAGCTCCTACGAGCAGTACTTC.

This clonotype was seen a few times. This chain uses TRBV5-1 with TRBJ2-1; 7 bases match TRBD2. After removal of 4 bases from V and 2 bases from J, the junction contained 6 bases not matched to a gene. CDR1 SGHRS and CDR2 YFSETQ come from the germline V gene. The CDR3 totals 15 residues. The CDR3 loop reads CASSPPAGTYNEQFF. The CDR3 DNA reads TGCGCCAGCAGCCCCCCAGCGGGGACCTACAATGAGCAGTTCTTC.

The chain recombines TRBV5-1 with TRBJ2-7; TRBD2 might be the D (5 bases). Germline V lookup: CDR1 SGHRS, CDR2 YFSETQ. The CDR3 loop spans 15 amino acids. The V and J ends lost 4 bases and 6 bases respectively, with 20 bases between them. Written as DNA, the CDR3 is TGCGCCAGCAGCGAATCCGGCATTGGACTCGCCGAGCAGTACTTC. It specifies CASSESGIGLAEQYF.

This clonotype was recorded many times. The chain is built from TRBV7-2 and TRBJ2-3; D not resolved. This CDR3 comprises 14 residues. CDR1 is SGHTA and CDR2 is FQGNSA in the germline V gene. V lost 1 base to trimming and J lost 1 base, with 6 bases between them. The CDR3 nucleotides read TGTGCCAGCAGCTTAGATCCTGGCACAGATACGCAGTATTTT. Encoded protein: CASSLDPGTDTQYF.

The chain recombines TRBV2 with TRBJ2-7; D is perhaps TRBD2 (5 bases). CDR3 length equals 13 residues. CDR1 and CDR2 (germline): SNHLY, FYNNEI. V dropped 1 base and J dropped 4 bases, with 8 bases sitting between them. CDR3 residues: CASSEGERYEQYF. For the CDR3, the DNA is TGTGCCAGCAGTGAAGGGGAGCGGTACGAGCAGTACTTC.

The chain joins TRBV30 to TRBJ1-1; D remains ambiguous. Trimming left V 3 bases short and J 4 bases short, with 15 bases between. CDR3 size: 14 residues. CDR1 is GTSNPN, CDR2 SVGIG, per germline (reference sequence). The CDR3 loop is CAWRNWRKGTEAFF. The CDR3 bases are TGTGCCTGGAGGAACTGGAGAAAAGGCACTGAAGCTTTCTTT.

The CDR3 DNA is TGTGCCAGCAGCGGAGGAGCGGGGCCGAACACCGGGGAGCTGTTTTTT. It encodes CASSGGAGPNTGELFF. The chain employs TRBV9 and TRBJ2-2, with TRBD2 identical over 7 bases. The CDR3 length is 16 residues. V was pared by 3 bases and J by 0 bases, with 5 bases of the junction left unmatched. Germline V CDR1 and CDR2: SGDLS, YYNGEE.

Only one count was recorded for this clonotype. The V gene is TRBV20-1, the J gene TRBJ1-6; 9 bases fit TRBD1. Looked up from germline, CDR1 is DFQATT and CDR2 is SNEGSKA (reference sequence). With V trimmed by 0 bases and J by 1 base, 4 bases remained unmatched. The CDR3 totals 17 residues. The CDR3 spells CSARDSGTGSYNSPLHF. In DNA form, the CDR3 reads TGCAGTGCTAGAGATAGCGGGACAGGGTCCTATAATTCACCCCTCCACTTT.

This clonotype came up many times. J is TRBJ1-5 and V is TRBV3-1; no clear D gene. There are 17 residues in the CDR3. Germline CDR1 is LGHDT and CDR2 is YNNKEL (reference sequence). Trimming shortened V by 1 base and J by 7 bases, and 20 bases separated the two germline ends. In DNA, the CDR3 is TGTGCCAGCAGCCAAGTCTCAGCGTGGGATATTGGGCAGCCCCAGCATTTT. Its translation is CASSQVSAWDIGQPQHF.

The chain has TRBV12-3 or TRBV12-4 and TRBJ2-7; TRBD1 matches 8 bases. There are 12 residues in the CDR3. Trimming cost V 6 bases and J 6 bases; bases outside gene matches: 4. The CDR3 sequence: CASRGTGGEQYF. The CDR3, as DNA: TGTGCCAGCAGGGGCACAGGGGGCGAGCAGTACTTC.

In its sample, this clonotype was seen a few times. This chain joins TRBV15 and TRBJ2-5, with D hard to call. CDR3 length: 15 residues. V was trimmed by 5 bases and J by 0 bases, leaving 13 bases between them. Germline lookup yields CDR1 LNHNV and CDR2 YYDKDF (reference sequence). CDR3 sequence (DNA): TGTGCCACCAGCGGGCCAGGTGAGGACCAAGAGACCCAGTACTTC. This codes for CATSGPGEDQETQYF.

This clonotype was observed a single time. The rearrangement uses TRBV3-1 and TRBJ2-3; no firm D call. The germline V gene has CDR1 LGHDT and CDR2 YNNKEL (reference sequence). This CDR3 is built from 13 residues. Trimming pared 4 bases from V and 4 bases from J, leaving 9 bases between. Here the CDR3 reads CASSLGYPDTQYF. DNA for the CDR3: TGTGCCAGCAGCCTGGGGTATCCAGATACGCAGTATTTT.

Details on this clonotype: A junction boundary mismatches the germline segment, possibly from a read error. The chain has TRBV10-3 and TRBJ1-2; 8 bases align to TRBD1. This CDR3 is 13 amino acids long. Per germline, CDR1 ENHRY and CDR2 SYGVKD. The CDR3 here is CAMSEDRVGGYTF. The DNA for the CDR3 is TGTGCCATGAGTGAGGACAGGGTGGGTGGCTACACCTTC.

Only a few counts were recorded for this clonotype. The V call is TRBV20-1, the J call TRBJ2-7, with a tentative D call TRBD2 (5 bases). Trimming took 2 bases from V and 3 from J, leaving 14 bases between them. The CDR3 extends over 14 amino acids. The V gene's germline CDR1 is DFQATT and CDR2 SNEGSKA (reference sequence). CDR3 DNA: TGCAGTGCTAGAAGCCCGTTGAGGGTCTACGAGCAGTACTTC. Translation gives CSARSPLRVYEQYF.

There are a few counts of this clonotype. This chain connects TRBV11-2 to TRBJ2-1; 11 nucleotides agree with TRBD2. V dropped 6 bases and J dropped 5; count of bases not matched to a gene: 6. CDR1 SGHAT and CDR2 FQNNGV come from the germline V gene. The CDR3 covers 15 residues. CDR3 DNA sequence: TGTGCCAGCAGAACCCCGGGACTAGCGGACAATGAGCAGTTCTTC. As protein: CASRTPGLADNEQFF.

This clonotype was detected only a few times. The chain combines TRBV7-9 with TRBJ2-7, with 7 bases fitting TRBD1. J gave up 5 bases and V 7 bases, and 8 bases lay outside the gene matches. CDR1 and CDR2 (germline): SEHNR, FQNEAQ (reference sequence). This CDR3 comprises 13 residues. CDR3 in amino acids: CASNPTGVDEQYF. DNA for the CDR3: TGTGCCAGCAACCCCACAGGGGTAGACGAGCAGTACTTC. Drawing the rest from reference TRBV7-9 and TRBJ2-7, the complete variable domain is DTGVSQNPRHKITKRGQNVTFRCDPISEHNRLYWYRQTLGQGPEFLTYFQNEAQLEKSRLLSDRFSAERPKGSFSTLEIQRTEQGDSAMYLCASNPTGVDEQYFGPGTRLTVT.

CDR3 nucleotides: TGCAGTGCCACAGAAACCCTAGCGGGAGTCTACGAGCAGTACTTC. Translation gives CSATETLAGVYEQYF. The J gene is TRBJ2-7, the V gene TRBV20-1; the match to TRBD2 covers 10 bases. The CDR3 consists of 15 residues. V shed 6 bases, J shed 3 bases, and the junction held 11 bases outside the gene matches. Germline CDR1 and CDR2: DFQATT and SNEGSKA (reference sequence).

This chain links TRBV29-1 with TRBJ2-1, with a possible D match to TRBD2 (7 bases). The CDR3 totals 13 residues. V lost 6 bases to trimming and J lost 7 bases, with 16 bases between them. The germline V gene has CDR1 SQVTM and CDR2 ANQGSEA. CDR3 in DNA: TGCAGCGTGGGGGGGCCTTTGAGAAATGAGCAGTTCTTC. Residues: CSVGGPLRNEQFF.

The J gene is TRBJ2-5, the V gene TRBV9, with D possibly TRBD2 on 6 matching bases. Germline V gene sequence: CDR1 SGDLS, CDR2 YYNGEE. V was cut by 0 bases and J by 4 bases, with 16 bases left in between. The CDR3 contains 16 residues. In DNA, the CDR3 is TGTGCCAGCAGCGTAGGGGACTGGGCGGGCCGAGAGACCCAGTACTTC. Its translation is CASSVGDWAGRETQYF.